The table lists the clone carrying this T cell receptor (beta chain) with a few counts. Its target is unknown. This entry comes from a study of beta chain features in type 1 diabetes. Study conclusions and caveats: The study found fewer insertions and more deletions at VDJ junctions in type 1 diabetes patients.

Cells sorted by CD45RO/CCR7/CD25/CD127/CD95/CD27 comprised CD4+ naive, central memory, regulatory and stem cell-like memory cells. All sorted populations exceeded 95% purity. The investigators reverse transcribed all of the isolated RNA, so they sequenced expressed TCRB transcripts. Profiling relied on immunoSEQ multiplex PCR, and the TCRdb table lists in-frame clones only, not all of them. The table shows a few hundred thousand clones, with approximately 30% occurring only once. Trimming shortened V by 3 bases and J by 0 bases, and 12 bases separated the two germline ends. In germline, CDR1 is SEHNR, CDR2 FQNEAQ (reference sequence). The CDR3 extends over 15 amino acids.

The sequence was collected from a young man in good health. The chain uses TRBV7-9 and TRBJ2-7, with D perhaps matching TRBD1 (5 bases). Sample: naive CD4+ T cells from blood. CDR3 DNA: TGTGCCAGCAGCTTCTCAGGGATACCCTCCTACGAGCAGTACTTC. This sequence encodes CASSFSGIPSYEQYF. The variable domain in full, completed from reference TRBV7-9 and TRBJ2-7, reads DTGVSQNPRHKITKRGQNVTFRCDPISEHNRLYWYRQTLGQGPEFLTYFQNEAQLEKSRLLSDRFSAERPKGSFSTLEIQRTEQGDSAMYLCASSFSGIPSYEQYFGPGTRLTVT.